These 10 T cell receptor beta chains came from one sample sequenced in a study of radiotherapy plus CTLA-4 blockade in lung cancer. TCRdb's table, derived via immunoSEQ multiplex PCR, lists solely in-frame clones and lacks some. The sample lists tens of thousands of clones, approximately 83% occurring once. Sequenced material: peripheral blood, taken from a patient treated with radiotherapy plus ipilimumab. The source of these receptors is a human donor with non-small cell lung cancer who had stable disease on radiotherapy plus ipilimumab.

This chain joins TRBV7-3 and TRBJ2-3, with 13 bases fitting TRBD2. CDR1 is SGHTA, CDR2 FQGTGA, per germline. With V trimmed by 0 bases and J by 0 bases, 6 bases remained unmatched. The CDR3 totals 19 residues. CDR3 sequence: CASSLTPLAGGPSTDTQYF. The CDR3 DNA is TGTGCCAGCAGCTTAACCCCACTAGCGGGAGGGCCGAGCACAGATACGCAGTATTTT.

The V call is TRBV7-6, the J call TRBJ2-2; TRBD2 matches 14 bases. Germline-derived CDR1 and CDR2 are SGHVS and FNYEAQ. J gave up 0 bases and V 5 bases, and 5 bases lay outside the gene matches. The CDR3 is made up of 18 amino acids. CDR3 bases: TGTGCCAGCAGCCCCGGGACTAGCGGGGGAGCGAACACCGGGGAGCTGTTTTTT. Encoded protein: CASSPGTSGGANTGELFF. The whole variable domain, remainder taken from reference TRBV7-6 and TRBJ2-2, is GAGVSQSPRYKVTKRGQDVALRCDPISGHVSLYWYRQALGQGPEFLTYFNYEAQQDKSGLPNDRFSAERPEGSISTLTIQRTEQRDSAMYRCASSPGTSGGANTGELFFGEGSRLTVL.

This chain joins TRBV6-1 and TRBJ2-1; 7 bases map to TRBD1. Germline V gene sequence: CDR1 MNHNS, CDR2 SASEGT. V shed 5 bases and J 1 base; nucleotides not matched to a gene: 2. The CDR3 has 14 residues. The CDR3 DNA sequence: TGTGCCAGCAGTACAGGGGCTTCCTACAATGAGCAGTTCTTC. Translation gives CASSTGASYNEQFF.

CDR3: CASSVAPAFRNTGELFF. The CDR3 DNA follows: TGTGCCAGCAGCGTAGCTCCCGCATTTAGAAACACCGGGGAGCTGTTTTTT. The V and J genes are TRBV9 and TRBJ2-2; D remains ambiguous. The CDR3 has 17 amino acids. In germline, CDR1 is SGDLS, CDR2 YYNGEE. V lost 0 bases and J 2 bases, leaving 14 bases between the germline ends. Complete variable domain (other parts from reference TRBV9 and TRBJ2-2): DSGVTQTPKHLITATGQRVTLRCSPRSGDLSVYWYQQSLDQGLQFLIQYYNGEERAKGNILERFSAQQFPDLHSELNLSSLELGDSALYFCASSVAPAFRNTGELFFGEGSRLTVL.

This rearrangement joins TRBV2 to TRBJ2-5; D call uncertain. Germline lookup yields CDR1 SNHLY and CDR2 FYNNEI. The V end was cut by 8 bases, the J end by 5 bases, with 12 bases between. CDR3 length: 12 amino acids. The CDR3 here is CASSAVGETQYF. The CDR3 DNA sequence: TGTGCCAGCTCGGCGGTAGGGGAGACCCAGTACTTC.

The chain combines TRBV7-3 with TRBJ2-1; 10 bases are shared with TRBD1. The CDR3 contains 15 residues. V lost 4 bases and J lost 8; bases outside the gene matches: 8. Germline CDR1 and CDR2: SGHTA and FQGTGA. The CDR3 DNA reads TGTGCCAGCAGCTCCGGGACAGGGGTTTTCGATGAGCAGTTCTTC. It encodes CASSSGTGVFDEQFF.

The chain recombines TRBV18 with TRBJ2-3; TRBD2 agrees at 11 bases. The junction had 4 bases not matched to a gene; V was cut back by 7 bases and J by 1 base. Germline V gene lookup returns CDR1 KGHSH and CDR2 LQKENI. The CDR3 is 15 amino acids. CDR3 loop: CASFLTSGGTDTQYF. The CDR3 DNA sequence: TGTGCCAGCTTCCTGACTAGCGGGGGCACAGATACGCAGTATTTT. The full variable domain, rest sourced from reference TRBV18 and TRBJ2-3, is NAGVMQNPRHLVRRRGQEARLRCSPMKGHSHVYWYRQLPEEGLKFMVYLQKENIIDESGMPKERFSAEFPKEGPSILRIQQVVRGDSAAYFCASFLTSGGTDTQYFGPGTRLTVL.

Remarks on this clone: The junction differs from germline at one of its ends, possibly a read error. The J gene is TRBJ2-3, the V gene TRBV7-7; unclear D gene. Per germline, CDR1 SSHAT and CDR2 FNYEAQ (reference sequence). The CDR3 consists of 16 residues. The CDR3 reads CASSLDAGTSTDTQYF. CDR3 in DNA: TGTGCTAGCAGCCTCGACGCAGGAACTAGCACAGATACGCAGTATTTT.

The chain carries TRBV10-2 and TRBJ2-5, with a possible D match to TRBD1 (6 bases). Near its end, the DNA agrees better with TRBJ2-7, so the J call may be wrong. This CDR3 has 12 residues. Germline V gene lookup returns CDR1 WSHSY and CDR2 SAAADI. The CDR3 nucleotides read TGCGCCACTGGACAGAGTCCCTACGAGCAGTACTTC. It is translated as CATGQSPYEQYF.

The rearrangement joins TRBV28 to TRBJ2-1; D not certain. The CDR3 length is 11 residues. Trimming took off 7 bases at V and 7 bases at J, with 8 bases between the two ends. Germline V CDR1 and CDR2: MDHEN, SYDVKM. The CDR3 nucleotides are TGTGCCAGCACCCGGCTGAATGAGCAGTTCTTC. Its protein is CASTRLNEQFF. Complete variable domain (other parts from reference TRBV28 and TRBJ2-1): DVKVTQSSRYLVKRTGEKVFLECVQDMDHENMFWYRQDPGLGLRLIYFSYDVKMKEKGDIPEGYSVSREKKERFSLILESASTNQTSMYLCASTRLNEQFFGPGTRLTVL.